This T cell receptor (beta chain) originates from a study of blood T cell repertoires in COVID-19. Overall study: There were acute and convalescent COVID-19 samples, and they came from the United States, Italy and Spain. PBMCs, B-cell-depleted T cells, or T cells were the source of the cDNA or gDNA that made up the material.

Germline V gene lookup returns CDR1 LGHNT and CDR2 FRNRAP. The V end was cut by 9 bases, the J end by 1 base, with 12 bases between. This CDR3 has 13 amino acids. Original handling: Researchers report that nucleated cell counts were estimated from reference gene primer amplification. The repertoire was sequenced with immunoSEQ multiplex PCR; TCRdb's copy has only in-frame clones and lacks some. V, J and clone size are those of that table, while D and trimming were read from the DNA. The table lists roughly 280,000 clones, roughly 80% of them singletons. This clonotype was sampled from a man aged 60 to 75 with acute or convalescent COVID-19. Specimen: peripheral blood. The chain couples TRBV12-5 to TRBJ1-1; TRBD1 might be the D (6 bases). This chain's CDR3 is CASHRVSNTEAFF. The CDR3 DNA sequence: TGTGCTAGCCACAGGGTGTCGAACACTGAAGCTTTCTTT.